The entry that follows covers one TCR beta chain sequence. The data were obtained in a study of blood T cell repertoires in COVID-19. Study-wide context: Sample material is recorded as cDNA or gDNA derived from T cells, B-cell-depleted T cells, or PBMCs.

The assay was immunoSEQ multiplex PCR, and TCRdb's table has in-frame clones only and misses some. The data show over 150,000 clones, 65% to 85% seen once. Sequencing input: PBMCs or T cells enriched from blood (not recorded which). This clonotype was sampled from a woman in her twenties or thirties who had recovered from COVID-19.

The CDR3 DNA sequence: TGTGCCAGCAGCCCGTGGAGGGATCAAGAGACCCAGTACTTC. Protein product: CASSPWRDQETQYF. The gene calls are TRBV7-9 and TRBJ2-5, with D perhaps TRBD2 (6 bases). Per the germline V gene, CDR1 is SEHNR and CDR2 is FQNEAQ (reference sequence). Trimming pared 5 bases from V and 2 bases from J, leaving 12 bases between. CDR3 length equals 14 residues.